The rows below give T cell receptor beta chains drawn from one sample of a study of cytomegalovirus exposure and HLA in healthy donors. Repertoires were generated with immunoSEQ multiplex PCR, while TCRdb's copy carries only in-frame clones and drops some. The table includes about 140,000 clones, roughly 66% detected once. Sample: PBMCs. The receptors derive from a woman in her fifties or sixties in good health and CMV-seronegative. CDR3s include the opening cysteine and the closing phenylalanine or tryptophan. The D gene is left open where the match is weak. The listing skips clone size in some rows; elsewhere it reads once, few, many or a size class.

>TRBV28|.|.|TRBJ2-7
CASSSDSYSYEQYF
TGTGCCAGCAGTTCCGACAGTTATTCCTACGAGCAGTACTTC
>TRBV11-2|TRBD2|.|TRBJ2-3
CASSVGGLAGLDTQYF
TGTGCCAGCAGCGTGGGGGGGTTAGCGGGGTTAGATACGCAGTATTTT
>TRBV7-8|.|few|TRBJ1-4
CASSFGRGSEKLFF
TGTGCCAGCAGCTTCGGCAGGGGTAGTGAAAAACTGTTTTTT
>TRBV2|TRBD1|.|TRBJ1-6
CASSETGYSPLHF
TGTGCCAGCAGTGAGACAGGGTATTCACCCCTCCACTTT
>TRBV7-9|TRBD1|few|TRBJ1-4
CASSLGDRREKLFF
TGTGCCAGCAGCCTAGGGGACAGAAGGGAAAAACTGTTTTTT
>TRBV7-9|TRBD2|.|TRBJ2-7
CASSPREVQYF
TGTGCCAGCAGCCCACGGGAGGTGCAGTACTTC
>TRBV7-8|TRBD1|.|TRBJ1-2
CASSSTVTGGGGGGYTF
TGTGCCAGCAGCTCCACGGTCACAGGGGGCGGTGGGGGTGGCTACACCTTC
>TRBV11-2|.|.|TRBJ2-4
CASSPLRGRNIQYF
TGTGCCAGCAGCCCCCTCCGAGGGAGAAACATTCAGTACTTC
>TRBV6-5|.|.|TRBJ1-1
CASRPPGRNTEAFF
TGTGCCAGCAGACCCCCCGGGAGGAACACTGAAGCTTTCTTT
>TRBV19|.|.|TRBJ2-5
CASSIGGGGETQYF
TGTGCCAGTAGTATAGGAGGGGGTGGAGAGACCCAGTACTTC
>TRBV7-6|.|.|TRBJ2-5
CASSLQATRQETQYF
TGTGCCAGCAGCCTACAGGCAACAAGACAAGAGACCCAGTACTTC
>TRBV4-1|.|.|TRBJ1-4
CASSQTAGREKLFF
TGCGCCAGCAGCCAGACCGCAGGAAGAGAAAAACTGTTTTTT
>TRBV4-1|.|few|TRBJ2-3
CASSHAKQSDTQYF
TGCGCCAGCAGCCATGCTAAACAGTCGGATACGCAGTATTTT
>TRBV7-3|TRBD2|.|TRBJ2-5
CASSTQAGGPETQYF
TGTGCCAGCAGCACTCAAGCGGGAGGGCCGGAGACCCAGTACTTC
>TRBV5-6|.|.|TRBJ1-4
CASSSHGLATNEKLFF
TGTGCCAGCAGCTCCCACGGGTTAGCAACTAATGAAAAACTGTTTTTT
>TRBV7-3|.|few|TRBJ1-1
CASSLKAGAEAFF
TGTGCCAGCAGCTTAAAGGCAGGGGCTGAAGCTTTCTTT
>TRBV18|.|.|TRBJ2-7
CASSGQGGLVQYF
TGTGCCAGCTCGGGACAAGGGGGATTAGTGCAGTACTTC
>TRBV11-2|TRBD1|.|TRBJ2-7
CASSSPQGWFEQYF
TGTGCCAGCAGCTCCCCACAGGGGTGGTTCGAGCAGTACTTC
>TRBV27|.|.|TRBJ2-2
CASSWLALTGELFF
TGTGCCAGCAGTTGGCTGGCCTTAACCGGGGAGCTGTTTTTT
>TRBV28|TRBD1|.|TRBJ1-1
CASSSGQGNTEAFF
TGTGCCAGCAGTTCGGGACAGGGGAACACTGAAGCTTTCTTT
>TRBV2|TRBD2|.|TRBJ2-2
CASSAGGSRNTGELFF
TGTGCCAGCAGTGCAGGCGGGAGCCGGAACACCGGGGAGCTGTTTTTT
>TRBV2|.|.|TRBJ1-5
CASRGGGAPNQPQHF
TGTGCCAGCCGAGGGGGGGGCGCGCCCAATCAGCCCCAGCATTTT
>TRBV4-1|.|.|TRBJ2-1
CASSHPSRGEQFF
TGCGCCAGCAGCCATCCATCTCGGGGTGAGCAGTTCTTC
>TRBV5-4|.|.|TRBJ1-6
CASSFPPQLNSPLHF
TGTGCCAGCAGCTTTCCCCCTCAACTGAATTCACCCCTCCACTTT
>TRBV5-1|.|few|TRBJ2-1
CASSLTTLGSEQFF
TGCGCCAGCAGCCTGACTACCCTAGGGAGCGAGCAGTTCTTC
>TRBV11-2|TRBD1|.|TRBJ1-4
CASSFTGTGDEKLFF
TGTGCCAGCAGCTTCACCGGGACAGGGGATGAAAAACTGTTTTTT
>TRBV7-6|.|few|TRBJ2-3
CASSLGGGQSLDTQYF
TGTGCCAGCAGCTTGGGAGGGGGGCAGTCCTTGGATACGCAGTATTTT
>TRBV6-5|TRBD1|few|TRBJ2-1
CASRRTGGRDNEQFF
TGTGCCAGCAGACGAACAGGGGGTCGGGACAATGAGCAGTTCTTC
>TRBV6-5|TRBD2|.|TRBJ2-1
CASIGTSGGIGEQFF
TGTGCCAGCATCGGGACTAGCGGGGGAATTGGCGAGCAGTTCTTC
>TRBV20-1|.|.|TRBJ1-3
CSARRGNTIYF
TGCAGTGCGAGACGGGGAAACACCATATATTTT
>TRBV28|.|few|TRBJ1-2
CASSFATAFLLFYGYTF
TGTGCCAGCAGTTTCGCGACAGCCTTCCTGTTATTCTATGGCTACACCTTC
>TRBV5-1|.|.|TRBJ2-1
CASSLEVRGYDNEQFF
TGCGCCAGCAGCTTGGAAGTTCGGGGTTACGACAATGAGCAGTTCTTC
>TRBV29-1|TRBD1|.|TRBJ1-1
CSVAPDRGRRSGNTEAFF
TGCAGCGTTGCGCCGGACAGGGGGCGCCGAAGTGGGAACACTGAAGCTTTCTTT
>TRBV25-1|TRBD1|few|TRBJ1-2
CASSAPGQGGYTF
TGTGCCAGCAGTGCCCCAGGACAGGGGGGCTACACCTTC
>TRBV6-5|TRBD1|.|TRBJ1-2
CASSYKGAETF
TGTGCCAGCAGTTATAAGGGGGCCGAAACCTTC
>TRBV7-6|TRBD2|.|TRBJ2-3
CASSLGAGGGTDTQYF
TGTGCCAGCAGCTTAGGAGCGGGAGGGGGTACAGATACGCAGTATTTT
>TRBV28|.|.|TRBJ1-5
CASTAGGSNQPQHF
TGTGCCAGCACCGCGGGAGGTAGCAATCAGCCCCAGCATTTT
>TRBV6-4|.|.|TRBJ1-1
CANPTELPINTEAFF
TGTGCCAACCCGACAGAACTTCCAATTAACACTGAAGCTTTCTTT
>TRBV12-5|TRBD1|.|TRBJ1-2
CASGLGQGSSYGYTF
TGTGCTAGTGGTTTGGGACAGGGTAGTTCTTATGGCTACACCTTC
>TRBV5-1|.|.|TRBJ2-3
CASSFAGLNTDTQYF
TGCGCCAGCAGCTTCGCGGGACTCAACACAGATACGCAGTATTTT
>TRBV9|TRBD2|.|TRBJ2-5
CASSVGTSGGETQYF
TGTGCCAGCAGCGTAGGGACTAGCGGGGGTGAGACCCAGTACTTC
>TRBV5-1|.|.|TRBJ1-3
CASSPGAGNTIYF
TGCGCCAGCAGCCCAGGGGCTGGAAACACCATATATTTT
>TRBV27|.|.|TRBJ1-2
CASSFRSDYLNYGYTF
TGTGCCAGCAGTTTTAGGTCAGACTACTTAAACTATGGCTACACCTTC
>TRBV9|TRBD1|once|TRBJ2-5
CASSGQGVETQYF
TGTGCCAGCAGCGGACAGGGTGTCGAGACCCAGTACTTC
>TRBV18|TRBD1|.|TRBJ1-5
CASSPRDRGSNQPQHF
TGTGCCAGCTCACCACGGGACAGGGGTAGCAATCAGCCCCAGCATTTT
>TRBV6-1|.|.|TRBJ1-5
CASSVPGLRGNQPQHF
TGTGCCAGCAGTGTCCCAGGGTTAAGAGGCAATCAGCCCCAGCATTTT
>TRBV14|.|.|TRBJ2-3
CASSQRRGTSTDTQYF
TGTGCCAGCAGCCAAAGACGAGGGACTAGCACAGATACGCAGTATTTT
>TRBV20-1|.|.|TRBJ2-5
CSAGSGETQYF
TGCAGTGCCGGGAGTGGGGAGACCCAGTACTTC
>TRBV29-1|.|.|TRBJ2-3
CSVLPPYRVGKYF
TGCAGCGTTCTCCCCCCCTACAGGGTTGGGAAGTATTTT
>TRBV19|TRBD1|few|TRBJ1-5
CASSSQGSNQPQHF
TGTGCCAGTAGCTCACAGGGGAGCAATCAGCCCCAGCATTTT
>TRBV9|.|.|TRBJ1-3
CASSVDGRAGNTIYF
TGTGCCAGCAGCGTAGATGGCAGGGCTGGAAACACCATATATTTT
>TRBV7-9|.|few|TRBJ2-3
CASSLAGGDTQYF
TGTGCCAGCAGCTTAGCAGGGGGAGATACGCAGTATTTT
>TRBV27|TRBD2|.|TRBJ2-5
CASSLLRAGGPAGTQYF
TGTGCCAGCAGTTTATTACGAGCGGGGGGGCCGGCCGGGACCCAGTACTTC
>TRBV5-4|TRBD1|.|TRBJ2-1
CASSPGTASSYNEQFF
TGTGCCAGCAGCCCAGGGACAGCCAGCTCCTACAATGAGCAGTTCTTC
>TRBV9|TRBD2|.|TRBJ2-7
CASSEGTSGRKGSSYEQYF
TGTGCCAGCAGCGAAGGGACTAGCGGGAGGAAGGGCAGCTCCTACGAGCAGTACTTC
>TRBV5-4|TRBD2|.|TRBJ2-2
CASSPRGGTNTGELFF
TGTGCCAGCAGCCCCCGGGGGGGCACGAACACCGGGGAGCTGTTTTTT
>TRBV7-9|.|.|TRBJ1-1
CASSSPVGGPGTEAFF
TGTGCCAGCAGCTCCCCCGTGGGGGGGCCCGGCACTGAAGCTTTCTTT
>TRBV10-3|.|.|TRBJ1-2
CAISELSGYGYTF
TGTGCCATCAGTGAGTTGTCAGGGTATGGCTACACCTTC
>TRBV27|TRBD1|.|TRBJ1-1
CASSPLLLAGGMNTEAFF
TGTGCCAGCAGTCCCCTGTTGCTTGCAGGGGGAATGAACACTGAAGCTTTCTTT